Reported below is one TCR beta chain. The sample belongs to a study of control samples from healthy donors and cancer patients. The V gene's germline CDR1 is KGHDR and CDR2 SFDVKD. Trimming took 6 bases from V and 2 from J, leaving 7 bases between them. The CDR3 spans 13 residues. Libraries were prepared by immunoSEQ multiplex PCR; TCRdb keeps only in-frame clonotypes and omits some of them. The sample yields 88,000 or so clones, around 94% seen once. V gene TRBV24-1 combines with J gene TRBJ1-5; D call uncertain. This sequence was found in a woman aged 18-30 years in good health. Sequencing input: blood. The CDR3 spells CATSRAGNQPQHF. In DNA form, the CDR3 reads TGTGCCACCAGTAGAGCTGGCAATCAGCCCCAGCATTTT.